The T cell receptor beta chain under discussion was sequenced for a study of graft-versus-host responses after intestinal transplantation. The wider study: Recipients received multivisceral, liver-intestinal, or isolated intestinal transplants. Tacrolimus plus steroids were given to all recipients for two to three years, preceded by anti-thymocyte globulin induction. Broader study findings: Recipient-marrow GvH clones were detected, some having first appeared in ileum or blood. GvH clone levels peaked in circulation, and this peak was associated with early post-transplant HvG declines.

Germline loops: CDR1 SGHTA, CDR2 FQGNSA. The J segment lost 6 bases and the V segment lost 5 bases, leaving 5 bases of the junction unmatched. The CDR3 has 13 amino acids. Comments on this clone: Antigen unknown.

Some clones are missing from TCRdb's copy, which holds only in-frame ones; the method was immunoSEQ multiplex PCR. The sample lists around 110,000 clones, about nine tenths occurring once. Here the sequenced sample was unstimulated CD4+ T cells sorted from spleen or lymph node cells, taken before intestinal transplant. This receptor was taken from a human donor who received an intestinal transplant. The rearrangement joins TRBV7-2 to TRBJ2-5; 8 nucleotides match TRBD1. The CDR3 DNA is TGTGCCAGCAGCCGTGGACAGGGAAAGACCCAGTACTTC. It specifies CASSRGQGKTQYF.